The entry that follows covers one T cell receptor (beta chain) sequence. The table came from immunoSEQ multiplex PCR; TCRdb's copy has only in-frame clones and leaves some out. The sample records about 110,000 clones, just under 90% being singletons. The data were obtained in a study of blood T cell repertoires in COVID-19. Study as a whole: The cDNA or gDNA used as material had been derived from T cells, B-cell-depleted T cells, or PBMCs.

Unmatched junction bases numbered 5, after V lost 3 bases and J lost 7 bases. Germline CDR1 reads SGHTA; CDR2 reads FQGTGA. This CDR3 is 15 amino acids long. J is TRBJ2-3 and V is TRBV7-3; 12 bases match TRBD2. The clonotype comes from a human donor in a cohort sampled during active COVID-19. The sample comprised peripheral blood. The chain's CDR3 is CASSFSSGREHTQYF. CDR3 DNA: TGTGCCAGCAGCTTCTCTAGCGGGAGGGAGCATACGCAGTATTTT. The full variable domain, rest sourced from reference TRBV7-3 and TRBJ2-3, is GAGVSQTPSNKVTEKGKYVELRCDPISGHTALYWYRQSLGQGPEFLIYFQGTGAADDSGLPNDRFFAVRPEGSVSTLKIQRTERGDSAVYLCASSFSSGREHTQYFGPGTRLTVL.